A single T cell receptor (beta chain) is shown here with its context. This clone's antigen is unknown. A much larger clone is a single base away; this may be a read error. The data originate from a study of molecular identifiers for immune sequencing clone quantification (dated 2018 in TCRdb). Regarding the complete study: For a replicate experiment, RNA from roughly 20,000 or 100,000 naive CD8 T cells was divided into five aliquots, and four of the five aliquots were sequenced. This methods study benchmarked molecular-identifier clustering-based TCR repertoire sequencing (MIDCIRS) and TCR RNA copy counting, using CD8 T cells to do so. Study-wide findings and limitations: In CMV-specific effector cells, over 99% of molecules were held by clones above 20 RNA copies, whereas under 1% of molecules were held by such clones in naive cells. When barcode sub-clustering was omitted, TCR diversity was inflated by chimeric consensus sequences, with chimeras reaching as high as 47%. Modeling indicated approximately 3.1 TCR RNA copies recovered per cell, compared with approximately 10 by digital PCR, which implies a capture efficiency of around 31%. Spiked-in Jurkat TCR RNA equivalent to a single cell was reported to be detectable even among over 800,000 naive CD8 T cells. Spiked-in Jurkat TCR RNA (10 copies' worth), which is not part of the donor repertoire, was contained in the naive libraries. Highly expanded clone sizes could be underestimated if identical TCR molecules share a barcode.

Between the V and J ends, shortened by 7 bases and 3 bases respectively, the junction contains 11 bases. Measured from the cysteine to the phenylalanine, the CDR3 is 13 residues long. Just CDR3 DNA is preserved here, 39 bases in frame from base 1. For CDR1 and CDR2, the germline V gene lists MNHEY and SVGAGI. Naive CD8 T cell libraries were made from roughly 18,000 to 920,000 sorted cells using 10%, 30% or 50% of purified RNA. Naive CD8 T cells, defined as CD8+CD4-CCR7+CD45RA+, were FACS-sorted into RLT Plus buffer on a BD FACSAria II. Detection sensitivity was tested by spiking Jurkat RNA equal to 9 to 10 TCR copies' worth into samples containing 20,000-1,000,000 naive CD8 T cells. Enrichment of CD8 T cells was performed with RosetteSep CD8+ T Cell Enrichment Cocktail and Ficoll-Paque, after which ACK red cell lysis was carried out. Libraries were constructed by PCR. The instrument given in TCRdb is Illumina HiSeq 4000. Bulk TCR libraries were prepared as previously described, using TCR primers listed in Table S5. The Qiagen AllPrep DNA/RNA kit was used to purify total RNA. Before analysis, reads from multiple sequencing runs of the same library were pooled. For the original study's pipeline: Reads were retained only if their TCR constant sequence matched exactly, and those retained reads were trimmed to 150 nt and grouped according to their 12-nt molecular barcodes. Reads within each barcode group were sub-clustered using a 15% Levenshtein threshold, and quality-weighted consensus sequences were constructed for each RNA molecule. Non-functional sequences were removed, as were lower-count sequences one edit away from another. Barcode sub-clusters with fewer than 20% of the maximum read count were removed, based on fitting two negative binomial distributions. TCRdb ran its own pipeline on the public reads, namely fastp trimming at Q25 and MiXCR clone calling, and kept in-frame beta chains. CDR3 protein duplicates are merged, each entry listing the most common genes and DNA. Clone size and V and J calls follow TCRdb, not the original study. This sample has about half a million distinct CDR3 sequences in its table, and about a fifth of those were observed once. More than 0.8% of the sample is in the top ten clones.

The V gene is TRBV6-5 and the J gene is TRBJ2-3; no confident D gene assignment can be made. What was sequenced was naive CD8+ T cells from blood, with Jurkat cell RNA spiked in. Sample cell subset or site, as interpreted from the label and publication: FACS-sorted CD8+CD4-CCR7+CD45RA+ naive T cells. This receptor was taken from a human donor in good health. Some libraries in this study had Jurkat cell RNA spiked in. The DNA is TGTGCCAGCACCGACGAGGAGACAGATACGCAGTATTTT. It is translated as CASTDEETDTQYF.